This T cell receptor beta chain came from a study of T-cell reconstitution after alpha-beta-depleted transplantation in children. As it was prepared, the TCRbeta library received unique molecular identifiers. TCRdb reprocessed the PCR reads with MiXCR, giving one entry per CDR3 protein. The sample lists about a million distinct CDR3 sequences, about 30% occurring once. As for this clonotype: Antigen unknown.

J was trimmed by 1 base and V by 5 bases; bases with no gene match: 6. Germline V gene lookup returns CDR1 SGHTA and CDR2 FQGTGA. The CDR3 runs 15 residues. Study-level findings and limits: After transplant, high TCRbeta diversity at day 60 in some patients arose from surviving recipient T cells and thymic progenitors. There were reportedly several hundred expanded graft clones from which alpha-beta T cells came about two months after transplant.

This TCR came from a boy younger than two who had a stem cell transplant for SCID, so the T cells may come from the graft donor. The material was PBMCs, mostly from graft donor cells, obtained 360 days after TCRalphabeta/CD19-depleted stem cell transplant. The chain joins TRBV7-3 to TRBJ2-3, with 7 nucleotides matching TRBD1. In DNA, the CDR3 is TGTGCCAGCAGCCGTACAGGGGCCGGCACAGATACGCAGTATTTT. As protein: CASSRTGAGTDTQYF.